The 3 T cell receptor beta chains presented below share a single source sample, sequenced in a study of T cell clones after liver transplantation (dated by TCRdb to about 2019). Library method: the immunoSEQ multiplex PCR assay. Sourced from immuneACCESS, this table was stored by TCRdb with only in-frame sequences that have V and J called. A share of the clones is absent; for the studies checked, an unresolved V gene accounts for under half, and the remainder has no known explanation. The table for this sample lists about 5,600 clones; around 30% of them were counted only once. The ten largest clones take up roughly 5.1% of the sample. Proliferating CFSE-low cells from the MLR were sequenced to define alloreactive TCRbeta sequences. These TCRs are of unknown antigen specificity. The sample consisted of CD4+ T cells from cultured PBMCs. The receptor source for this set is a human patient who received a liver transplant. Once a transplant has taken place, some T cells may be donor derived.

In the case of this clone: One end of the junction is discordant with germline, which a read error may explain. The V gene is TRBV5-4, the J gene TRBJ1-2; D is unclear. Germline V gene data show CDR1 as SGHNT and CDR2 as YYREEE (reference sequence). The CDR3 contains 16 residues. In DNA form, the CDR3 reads TGTGCCGGCCCTCACCCCCTACCAGGAAAGACCTATGGCCACACCTTC. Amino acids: CAGPHPLPGKTYGHTF.

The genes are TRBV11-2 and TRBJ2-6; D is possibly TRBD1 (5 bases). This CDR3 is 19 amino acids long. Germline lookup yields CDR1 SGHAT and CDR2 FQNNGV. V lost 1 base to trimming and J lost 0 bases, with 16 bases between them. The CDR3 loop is CASSLGRGRVVSGANVLTF. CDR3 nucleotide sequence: TGTGCCAGCAGCTTAGGCCGCGGCAGGGTGGTCTCTGGGGCCAACGTCCTGACTTTC.

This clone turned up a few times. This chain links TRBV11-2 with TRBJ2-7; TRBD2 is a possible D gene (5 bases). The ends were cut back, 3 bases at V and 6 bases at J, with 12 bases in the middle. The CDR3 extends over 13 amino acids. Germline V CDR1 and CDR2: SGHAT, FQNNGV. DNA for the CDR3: TGTGCCAGCAGCTTGACTACCTCCCTCGAGCAGTACTTC. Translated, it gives CASSLTTSLEQYF.